The source of this T cell receptor beta chain is a study of response to subunit inactivated influenza vaccine (dated by TCRdb to 2017 to 2018). For the wider study: To follow how T cells responded to a trivalent subunit inactivated influenza vaccine, the researchers relied on deep quantitative profiling of the T cell receptor repertoire.

Concerning this clonotype: This clone's antigen is unknown. The input lacks base qualities; no much larger clone sits a single base away.

Looking up the germline V gene yields CDR1 SGDLS and CDR2 YYNGEE. The CDR3 covers 13 residues, taking in both the cysteine and the phenylalanine. Only the CDR3 DNA stays, 39 bases, in frame from base 1. Trimming at the junction amounts to 3 bases on V and 9 bases on J, and the germline ends lie 13 bases apart. The library was obtained by RT-PCR. Sequenced using an Illumina HiSeq 2500. TCRdb took the public reads, trimmed them with fastp at Q25, ran MiXCR for clone calling and kept in-frame beta chains. Each entry merges the rows of one CDR3 protein and shows their most common DNA and genes. This sample lists 150,000 or so distinct CDR3 sequences; approximately 11% were detected once. The ten largest clones add up to around 40% of the sample. Results and caveats for the whole study, not just this receptor: It was suggested by the authors that each seasonal influenza vaccination may recruit only a limited number of new T cells.

The specimen was CD8+ T cells sorted from PBMCs, collected less than 30 months after vaccination. This clonotype was obtained from a man aged 50-75 years who received an inactivated influenza vaccine. Donor details come from another sample of the same person, matched by shared clones. In this chain, TRBV9 is recombined with TRBJ2-1; a tentative D match to TRBD2 spans 5 bases. This receptor carries the CDR3 CASSATGGSEQFF. The DNA sequence is as follows: TGTGCCAGCAGCGCAACTGGAGGCAGTGAGCAGTTCTTC.